The present entry profiles one T cell receptor beta chain with its context. At least ten counts were recorded for this clonotype. Its antigen is not yet known. No base qualities exist here, and no much larger clone lies one base off it. For sequencing, an Illumina HiSeq 1500 was employed. TCRdb reanalyzed the raw reads on its own, using fastp at Q25 for trimming and MiXCR for clone calling, and kept in-frame beta chains. Rows merge per CDR3 protein into single entries with the most common DNA and genes. Within this sample are fewer than 1,000,000 distinct CDR3 sequences, with around 32% of them counted one time only. The ten largest clones take up around an eighth of the sample. This sample was taken from a study of T cell repertoires in cytomegalovirus infection (dated by TCRdb to between 2018 and 2021). General notes on the study: Recently identified HLA-C-restricted CMV epitopes, whose presentation resists viral immunomodulation, were targeted by peptide stimulations together with well-studied HLA-B-restricted epitopes. The HLA type of each donor mattered for the analysis, because public TCR beta signatures pointed to carriage of CMV infection along with the matching HLA type.

Broad study findings and their caveats: In both this cohort and an independent cohort of 350 or so donors, the cumulative frequency of public TCR beta family members distinguished carriers of CMV infection plus the relevant HLA type. The ex vivo response was dominated by HLA-C-restricted CMV-specific TCR beta clonotypes, and the single most frequent clonotype in two of eight donors was supplied by these HLA-C-restricted clonotypes.

The CDR3 sequence holds 16 residues, the cysteine and phenylalanine included. The kept DNA is CDR3 alone, 48 bases in frame from the first base. CDR1 and CDR2 are read off the germline V gene as MNHEY and SVGAGI. Trimming accounts for 5 bases at V and 2 bases at J, while the number of junction bases matched to no gene is 8. Reading the label with the study, this specimen's treatment or condition is: in vitro stimulation with specific CMV peptide epitopes to enrich CMV-specific T cells. The rearrangement joined TRBV6-5 to TRBJ2-3, with 9 bases matching TRBD1. The receptor was isolated from a human donor in good health (CMV status not recorded). Some clones in this sample may be carry-over from other donors' samples. Sequencing used cultured CD8+ T cells from PBMCs, obtained from culture after CMV antigen stimulation. The sequenced DNA is TGTGCCAGCAGTCAACCGGGACAGGGTGTCACAGATACGCAGTATTTT. This translates into CASSQPGQGVTDTQYF.